Listed below are T cell receptor beta chains from one sample, sequenced in a study of long-term antiretroviral therapy in people with HIV. Only in-frame clones appear in the TCRdb table, and some are missing; sequencing was by immunoSEQ multiplex PCR. The sample includes fewer than 35,000 clones, 65% to 85% seen only once; the top ten take approximately 7.6%. Specimen: unsorted PBMCs, collected 3.1 years after starting antiretroviral therapy. Receptor source: a woman between 45 and 65 years old with HIV. CDR3s include the opening cysteine and the closing phenylalanine or tryptophan. A D gene is named only where the DNA matches it firmly. The size field is filled for only some rows; it gives once, few, many or a size class.

CASLLFASGGSPLHF	TGTGCCAGCCTCCTCTTCGCGAGTGGTGGTTCACCCCTCCACTTT	NA	TRBJ1-6	TRBV27	NA
CSVARGAGGNTIYF	TGCAGCGTTGCTCGGGGGGCAGGAGGAAACACCATATATTTT	NA	TRBJ1-3	TRBV29-1	NA
CAWSVQGTGELFF	TGTGCCTGGAGTGTACAAGGTACCGGGGAGCTGTTTTTT	NA	TRBJ2-2	TRBV30	NA
CASSLQGPGQETQYF	TGCGCCAGCAGCTTACAGGGCCCGGGGCAAGAGACCCAGTACTTC	NA	TRBJ2-5	TRBV5-1	NA
CASTRDSVPAWGYTF	TGTGCCAGCACCCGGGACAGTGTTCCTGCATGGGGCTACACCTTC	few	TRBJ1-2	TRBV4-2	TRBD1
CASSYSRGGEKLFF	TGTGCCAGCAGTTACTCGCGGGGTGGTGAAAAACTGTTTTTT	NA	TRBJ1-4	TRBV6-6	NA
CASSLMASTDTQYF	TGTGCCAGCAGCTTAATGGCTAGCACAGATACGCAGTATTTT	NA	TRBJ2-3	TRBV11-3	NA
CASSGWGEAQPQHF	TGTGCCAGCAGTGGCTGGGGAGAGGCCCAGCCCCAGCATTTT	NA	TRBJ1-5	TRBV6-1	NA
CASSPAASLNYGYTF	TGTGCCAGCTCACCGGCAGCTTCCCTTAACTATGGCTACACCTTC	NA	TRBJ1-2	TRBV18	NA
CASHRFAAGNEKLFF	TGTGCCAGTCACAGGTTCGCGGCGGGGAATGAAAAACTGTTTTTT	NA	TRBJ1-4	TRBV19	NA
CASRSLQGPDTQYF	TGTGCCAGCAGATCTCTACAGGGGCCAGATACGCAGTATTTT	NA	TRBJ2-3	TRBV27	TRBD1
CASSLVAVNTGELFF	TGTGCCAGCAGCTTAGTGGCAGTGAACACCGGGGAGCTGTTTTTT	NA	TRBJ2-2	TRBV7-9	NA
CASSSIQATEAFF	TGTGCCAGCTCATCAATACAGGCCACTGAAGCTTTCTTT	few	TRBJ1-1	TRBV18	NA
CASSPRDPANTGELFF	TGTGCCAGCAGTCCGAGAGATCCGGCGAACACCGGGGAGCTGTTTTTT	NA	TRBJ2-2	TRBV25-1	NA
CAWSVGSGGPYEQYF	TGTGCCTGGAGTGTAGGGAGCGGGGGCCCATACGAGCAGTACTTC	NA	TRBJ2-7	TRBV30	TRBD2
CASSWRYSGEATDTQYF	TGTGCCAGCAGCTGGAGATATAGCGGGGAAGCCACAGATACGCAGTATTTT	NA	TRBJ2-3	TRBV7-2	TRBD2
CASSRLAGWNEQFF	TGTGCCAGCAGCCGACTAGCGGGCTGGAATGAGCAGTTCTTC	once	TRBJ2-1	TRBV7-3	TRBD2
CASSLGGGGETQYF	TGTGCCAGCAGCTTAGGCGGGGGCGGGGAGACCCAGTACTTC	NA	TRBJ2-5	TRBV7-9	NA